The 30 T cell receptor beta chains below come from one sample, sequenced in a study of shared clonotypes between healthy human individuals. Data came from immunoSEQ multiplex PCR; TCRdb stores just in-frame clones and leaves some out. Of about 1.5 million clones in the sample, under 99% were seen once. Material: naive CD4+ T cells sorted from blood. This sample's subset: CD45RA+ positively selected. The receptors come from a man aged 25-45 years in good health.

This sequence joins TRBV5-4 and TRBJ1-2, with a tentative D call TRBD1 (6 bases). V was shortened by 4 bases and J by 9 bases, with 19 bases between the two germline ends. This CDR3 spans 14 amino acids. Germline V CDR1 and CDR2: SGHNT, YYREEE (reference sequence). This CDR3 reads CASSPVRGAMSYTF. Here the CDR3 DNA reads TGTGCCAGCAGCCCCGTGAGGGGGGCTATGAGCTACACCTTC.

The chain links TRBV28 to TRBJ2-7, with 8 nucleotides matching TRBD2. With 4 bases clipped from V and 6 bases from J, the junction kept 11 bases outside the gene matches. Germline V lookup: CDR1 MDHEN, CDR2 SYDVKM. CDR3 size: 15 residues. The CDR3 spells CASSSPSGRIGEQYF. In DNA form, the CDR3 reads TGTGCCAGCAGTTCCCCCAGCGGGAGAATCGGCGAGCAGTACTTC.

The chain has TRBV11-2 and TRBJ2-7; D perhaps matches TRBD2 (6 bases). The V gene's germline CDR1 is SGHAT and CDR2 FQNNGV. V gave up 3 bases and J gave up 2 bases, with 11 bases separating them. The CDR3 is 14 amino acids. Here the CDR3 DNA reads TGTGCCAGCAGCTTCGTAGCGGTTCCCTACGAGCAGTACTTC. Protein: CASSFVAVPYEQYF. Supplemented by reference TRBV11-2 and TRBJ2-7, the full variable domain reads EAGVAQSPRYKIIEKRQSVAFWCNPISGHATLYWYQQILGQGPKLLIQFQNNGVVDDSQLPKDRFSAERLKGVDSTLKIQPAKLEDSAVYLCASSFVAVPYEQYFGPGTRLTVT.

On this clone itself: Different DNA sequences within this sample yield the same CDR3. V gene TRBV18 combines with J gene TRBJ2-3; no definite D call. This CDR3 spans 14 amino acids. The germline V gene encodes CDR1 KGHSH and CDR2 LQKENI. Trimming pared 0 bases from V and 4 bases from J, leaving 8 bases between. The CDR3, as DNA: TGTGCCAGCTCACCACCTGGGTCAGCAGATACGCAGTATTTT. Encoded protein: CASSPPGSADTQYF.

The V gene is TRBV10-3, the J gene TRBJ1-1, with D possibly matching TRBD1 (5 bases). Trimming removed 6 bases at V and 3 bases at J, with 23 bases between. Germline V gene lookup returns CDR1 ENHRY and CDR2 SYGVKD. The CDR3 consists of 17 residues. Written as DNA, the CDR3 is TGTGCCATCAGCGATCACGGGGGTAGGGGTTTGGACACTGAAGCTTTCTTT. It codes for CAISDHGGRGLDTEAFF.

V and J are TRBV9 and TRBJ2-1; a possible D gene is TRBD2 (6 bases). The CDR3 totals 14 residues. Trimming shortened V by 0 bases and J by 9 bases, and 13 bases separated the two germline ends. The germline V gene encodes CDR1 SGDLS and CDR2 YYNGEE. The DNA for the CDR3 is TGTGCCAGCAGCGTAGCGGGAGCCGTAGGTGAGCAGTTCTTC. Protein: CASSVAGAVGEQFF.

The J gene is TRBJ2-1, the V gene TRBV11-2; 9 bases are a match to TRBD2. CDR3 length: 17 residues. V lost 4 bases and J lost 5; bases outside the gene matches: 12. The germline CDR1 and CDR2 sequences are SGHAT and FQNNGV. The CDR3 region has the DNA TGTGCCAGCAGCTCCCAACGTAGCGGGAGTGGGGACAATGAGCAGTTCTTC. This codes for CASSSQRSGSGDNEQFF.

J is TRBJ2-7 and V is TRBV4-1; 11 bases are shared with TRBD2. V lost 0 bases to trimming and J lost 1 base; unmatched junction nucleotides: 8. Germline V gene lookup returns CDR1 MGHRA and CDR2 YSYEKL. The CDR3 length is 18 residues. The CDR3: CASSQDGPVAGGSYEQYF. The CDR3 region has the DNA TGCGCCAGCAGCCAAGATGGCCCAGTAGCGGGAGGGTCCTACGAGCAGTACTTC.

In the case of this clone: Other DNA sequences in the sample encode the same CDR3. The chain's CDR3 is CASSLASGPDTQYF. The CDR3 bases are TGCGCCAGCAGCTTGGCCAGTGGGCCTGATACGCAGTATTTT. The chain carries TRBV5-1 and TRBJ2-3; no definite D call. The CDR3 loop spans 14 amino acids. The V gene lost 0 bases and the J gene lost 6 bases, with 11 bases spanning the gap. Germline values: CDR1 SGHRS, CDR2 YFSETQ. Full variable domain (outside the CDR3, taken from reference TRBV5-1 and TRBJ2-3): KAGVTQTPRYLIKTRGQQVTLSCSPISGHRSVSWYQQTPGQGLQFLFEYFSETQRNKGNFPGRFSGRQFSNSRSEMNVSTLELGDSALYLCASSLASGPDTQYFGPGTRLTVL.

This chain joins TRBV9 and TRBJ2-7; unclear D gene. The CDR3 runs to 15 residues. Trimming stripped 0 bases from V and 5 bases from J, with 15 bases between. Looked up from germline, CDR1 is SGDLS and CDR2 is YYNGEE. CDR3 DNA sequence: TGTGCCAGCAGCGTAGGGGCAGCCCGAGGCGACGAGCAGTACTTC. Its translation is CASSVGAARGDEQYF.

The chain is built from TRBV15 and TRBJ1-2, with a weak D call TRBD1 (5 bases). This CDR3 has 16 amino acids. The V gene lost 0 bases and the J gene lost 9 bases, with 20 bases spanning the gap. CDR1 is LNHNV, CDR2 YYDKDF, per germline (reference sequence). The CDR3 DNA sequence: TGTGCCACCAGCAGAGACCCAGTAGGGACGTCTTATTGCTACACCTTC. Translated: CATSRDPVGTSYCYTF. Full variable domain (outside the CDR3, taken from reference TRBV15 and TRBJ1-2): DAMVIQNPRYQVTQFGKPVTLSCSQTLNHNVMYWYQQKSSQAPKLLFHYYDKDFNNEADTPDNFQSRRPNTSFCFLDIRSPGLGDTAMYLCATSRDPVGTSYCYTFGSGTRLTVV.

The chain employs TRBV2 and TRBJ2-6; D not certain. Trimming took 0 bases from V and 3 from J, leaving 0 bases between them. The germline gives CDR1 SNHLY, CDR2 FYNNEI. CDR3 length equals 13 residues. The CDR3 nucleotides are TGTGCCAGCAGTGAAGCTGGGGCCAACGTCCTGACTTTC. Translating it yields CASSEAGANVLTF. Full variable domain (outside the CDR3, taken from reference TRBV2 and TRBJ2-6): EPEVTQTPSHQVTQMGQEVILRCVPISNHLYFYWYRQILGQKVEFLVSFYNNEISEKSEIFDDQFSVERPDGSNFTLKIRSTKLEDSAMYFCASSEAGANVLTFGAGSRLTVL.

Concerning this clone: The identical CDR3 is also encoded by other nucleotide sequences in the sample. The chain employs TRBV10-1 and TRBJ2-7; D remains unclear. Trimming removed 6 bases at V and 1 base at J, with 10 bases between. Germline values: CDR1 WNHNN, CDR2 SYGVQD (reference sequence). There are 13 residues in the CDR3. The CDR3 sequence is CASSPGPSYEQYF. The CDR3 DNA reads as TGCGCCAGCAGCCCGGGTCCTTCCTACGAGCAGTACTTC.

The chain employs TRBV10-3 and TRBJ1-5; D remains ambiguous. The germline CDR1 and CDR2 sequences are ENHRY and SYGVKD. V was shortened by 0 bases and J by 5 bases, with 11 bases between the two germline ends. The CDR3 totals 15 residues. CDR3 nucleotides: TGTGCCATCAGTGAGTCCGGCAGTCTTTATCAGCCCCAGCATTTT. Translation gives CAISESGSLYQPQHF.

The chain uses TRBV5-1 and TRBJ2-7; 11 nucleotides agree with TRBD1. Germline V gene sequence: CDR1 SGHRS, CDR2 YFSETQ. CDR3 size: 14 residues. After removal of 2 bases from V and 6 bases from J, the junction contained 4 bases not matched to a gene. The CDR3 region is CASSLGQGASEQYF. The CDR3 coding sequence is TGCGCCAGCAGCTTAGGACAGGGGGCTAGCGAGCAGTACTTC.

V is TRBV6-5 and J is TRBJ2-7, with 8 bases identical to TRBD1. CDR3 length: 15 residues. Trimming removed 1 base from V and 3 bases from J; junction bases left unmatched: 5. Germline V lookup: CDR1 MNHEY, CDR2 SVGAGI. The CDR3 region has the DNA TGTGCCAGCAGTTACTTTGGACAGGGCCTCTACGAGCAGTACTTC. Translated, it gives CASSYFGQGLYEQYF.

V is TRBV2 and J is TRBJ2-2; D might be TRBD1 (6 bases). The CDR3 spans 14 residues. Germline V gene data show CDR1 as SNHLY and CDR2 as FYNNEI. The V end lost 6 bases, the J end lost 4 bases, and 12 bases lay between the germline ends. CDR3 in DNA: TGTGCCAGCAGGCTAGGGGGTTTCACCGGGGAGCTGTTTTTT. Protein sequence: CASRLGGFTGELFF.

Here the CDR3 reads CASSLASGRQTGELFF. Here the CDR3 DNA reads TGTGCCAGCAGCTTGGCTAGCGGGAGGCAGACCGGGGAGCTGTTTTTT. The V call is TRBV5-4, the J call TRBJ2-2; 11 bases are shared with TRBD2. Germline trimming cut 0 bases from V and 5 bases from J; bases unmatched to any gene: 3. CDR3 length equals 16 residues. CDR1 is SGHNT and CDR2 is YYREEE in the germline V gene (reference sequence). The whole variable domain, filled in from reference TRBV5-4 and TRBJ2-2, reads ETGVTQSPTHLIKTRGQQVTLRCSSQSGHNTVSWYQQALGQGPQFIFQYYREEENGRGNFPPRFSGLQFPNYSSELNVNALELDDSALYLCASSLASGRQTGELFFGEGSRLTVL.

The CDR3 region has the DNA TGCGCCAGCAGCCAAGAGGGGAAGGGAAACTACAATGAGCAGTTCTTC. Residues: CASSQEGKGNYNEQFF. V is TRBV4-3 and J is TRBJ2-1; D unresolved. This CDR3 is built from 16 residues. V was shortened by 0 bases and J by 3 bases, with 12 bases between the two germline ends. Per the germline V gene, CDR1 is LGHNA and CDR2 is YSLEER.

The rearrangement links TRBV19 to TRBJ1-5; no definite D call. The CDR3 extends over 12 amino acids. V lost 9 bases and J lost 1, with 7 bases in between. CDR1 is LNHDA, CDR2 SQIVND, per germline (reference sequence). CDR3 sequence: CASQLSNQPQHF. The CDR3 DNA sequence: TGTGCCAGCCAGTTAAGCAATCAGCCCCAGCATTTT.

As regards this clone: Distinct nucleotide sequences in the sample also encode this CDR3. The chain employs TRBV5-1 and TRBJ2-5, with D perhaps assigned TRBD1 or TRBD2 (5 bases each). Germline-derived CDR1 and CDR2 are SGHRS and YFSETQ. This CDR3 has 14 amino acids. V dropped 0 bases and J dropped 4 bases, with 10 bases sitting between them. CDR3 nucleotides: TGCGCCAGCAGCTTGGAGGGGACGGGAGAGACCCAGTACTTC. It yields the protein CASSLEGTGETQYF.

This rearrangement joins TRBV2 to TRBJ1-5, with 8 nucleotides matching TRBD1. Germline CDR1 is SNHLY and CDR2 is FYNNEI. Losses at the gene ends were 1 base for V and 4 bases for J; bases not matched to a gene: 3. The CDR3 runs to 15 residues. Here the CDR3 DNA reads TGTGCCAGCAGTGAAGAAAGGACAGGGAATCAGCCCCAGCATTTT. Residues: CASSEERTGNQPQHF.

Remarks on this clone: At the DNA level, this CDR3 is encoded by other sequences in the same sample as well. The genes are TRBV9 and TRBJ2-5; perhaps TRBD1 as D (5 bases). CDR3 length: 15 residues. CDR1 and CDR2 from the germline V gene are SGDLS and YYNGEE. V gave up 2 bases and J gave up 0 bases, with 11 bases separating them. DNA of the CDR3: TGTGCCAGCAGCGTGGGCGGACAATACCAAGAGACCCAGTACTTC. This gives the protein CASSVGGQYQETQYF.

Worth noting for this clone: The same CDR3 can be traced to other DNA sequences in this sample. The V and J genes are TRBV10-3 and TRBJ2-2; D unresolved. The CDR3 spans 12 residues. Germline values: CDR1 ENHRY, CDR2 SYGVKD. V lost 6 bases and J lost 1, with 3 bases in between. The CDR3 reads CAIRENTGELFF. The CDR3 region has the DNA TGTGCCATCAGAGAGAACACCGGGGAGCTGTTTTTT.

The CDR3 reads CASSLDRGGWETQYF. CDR3 sequence (DNA): TGCGCCAGCAGCTTGGATCGGGGAGGTTGGGAGACCCAGTACTTC. The chain links TRBV5-1 to TRBJ2-5; perhaps TRBD2 as D (6 bases). The ends were cut back, 0 bases at V and 5 bases at J, with 14 bases in the middle. Germline V gives CDR1 SGHRS, CDR2 YFSETQ. This CDR3 region has 15 residues.

This clone was detected only once. The J gene is TRBJ2-7, the V gene TRBV13; D is tentatively TRBD1 or TRBD2 (5 bases each). This CDR3 has 16 residues. With 6 bases removed from V and 2 bases from J, the gap between germline ends came to 20 bases. The germline V gene encodes CDR1 PRHDT and CDR2 FYEKMQ (reference sequence). CDR3: CASRATGVGTPYEQYF. CDR3 DNA: TGTGCCAGCAGGGCAACCGGAGTGGGGACCCCCTACGAGCAGTACTTC.

CDR3: CASSPGGGLRGIEQFF. The CDR3 DNA follows: TGTGCCAGCTCACCAGGGGGCGGACTCCGGGGGATTGAGCAGTTCTTC. The genes are TRBV18 and TRBJ2-1; D may correspond to TRBD1 or TRBD2 (6 bases each). This CDR3 has 16 amino acids. Germline values: CDR1 KGHSH, CDR2 LQKENI. V lost 2 bases to trimming and J lost 9 bases, with 20 bases between them.

The genes are TRBV28 and TRBJ2-5; D tentatively fits TRBD1 or TRBD2 (5 bases each). The CDR3 runs 16 residues. Germline V gene sequence: CDR1 MDHEN, CDR2 SYDVKM. V dropped 2 bases and J dropped 5 bases, with 18 bases sitting between them. DNA for the CDR3: TGTGCCAGCAGTTTACCCCGGGACCCCGGGTGGGAGACCCAGTACTTC. The encoded protein is CASSLPRDPGWETQYF.

The chain carries TRBV27 and TRBJ2-7; possible D gene TRBD1, 6 bases. The germline V and J ends were trimmed by 5 bases and 4 bases, with 15 bases remaining between them. The CDR3 contains 14 residues. CDR1 and CDR2 from the germline V gene are MNHEY and SMNVEV (reference sequence). The CDR3 is CASSRAGVLYEQYF. The CDR3 DNA reads TGTGCCAGCAGTAGGGCAGGGGTTTTGTACGAGCAGTACTTC.

The chain employs TRBV27 and TRBJ1-5; possible D gene TRBD1, 6 bases. V was trimmed by 3 bases and J by 5 bases, leaving 14 bases between them. This CDR3 spans 15 amino acids. The germline V gene encodes CDR1 MNHEY and CDR2 SMNVEV (reference sequence). CDR3 nucleotide sequence: TGTGCCAGCAGTTTTCGGGGGCGAGGAGATCAGCCCCAGCATTTT. Protein sequence: CASSFRGRGDQPQHF.